The entry below describes one TCR beta chain. What this receptor recognizes is not known. A junction boundary mismatches the germline segment, possibly from a read error. This specimen comes from a study of T cell repertoires in cytomegalovirus infection (dated 2019 in TCRdb). Notes on the research overall: Donor HLA type was relevant to the analysis, as public TCR beta signatures indicated carriage of CMV infection together with the matching HLA type. What the authors observed across the whole study: In the ex vivo response, HLA-C-restricted CMV-specific TCR beta clonotypes were dominant, and in two of eight donors the single most frequent clonotype came from this HLA-C-restricted group. In both this cohort and an independent roughly 400-donor cohort, the cumulative frequency of public TCR beta family members distinguished carriers of CMV infection plus the relevant HLA type.

The germline V gene specifies SGHTA as CDR1 and FQGNSA as CDR2. From the cysteine through the phenylalanine, the CDR3 covers 17 amino acids. Left in the record is the CDR3 DNA by itself, 51 bases read in frame from the first base. The listed sequencing device is Illumina HiSeq 1500. TCRdb's own reprocessing of the public reads used fastp at Q25 and MiXCR and kept productive beta chains. Each entry merges the rows of one CDR3 protein and shows their most common DNA and genes. This sample is represented by about 490,000 distinct CDR3 sequences; approximately 15% of them were singletons. Roughly a quarter of the sample is held by the ten biggest clonotypes.

Recombination linked TRBV7-2 to TRBJ1-5; TRBD1 lines up with 12 middle nucleotides. This clonotype was sampled from a human donor in good health (CMV status not recorded). Some clones in this sample may be carry-over from other donors' samples. The specimen was CD8+ T cells from PBMCs. The CDR3 protein is CASRSGTGGGSIQPQHF. The DNA sequence is TGTGCCAGCAGGTCCGGGACAGGGGGCGGGAGCATTCAGCCCCAGCATTTT.